The present entry profiles one T cell receptor beta chain with its context. The V end lost 4 bases, the J end lost 1 base, and 10 bases lay between the germline ends. CDR1 is MDHEN, CDR2 SYDVKM, per germline. The CDR3 has 14 amino acids. The data derive from a study of cytomegalovirus exposure and HLA in healthy donors. PCR involved 60 Vbeta and 13 Jbeta primers. Original methodology: Some 10 million shared chains were among the roughly 78 million unique TCR beta chains that a later analysis counted. Produced via immunoSEQ multiplex PCR; TCRdb's table is partial and in-frame only. V, J and clone size are taken as reported in that table, and D and trimming were inferred from the DNA itself. The sample contains about 120,000 clones, about 80% of which appear only once.

The sequence derives from a woman between 45 and 65 years old in good health and CMV-seronegative. The rearrangement links TRBV28 to TRBJ2-5, with D possibly being TRBD2 (5 bases). Sequencing was carried out using PBMCs. Here the CDR3 reads CASSSMDFQETQYF. In DNA form, the CDR3 reads TGTGCCAGCAGTTCTATGGACTTCCAAGAGACCCAGTACTTC.